This T cell receptor (beta chain) was sequenced in a study of T cells after yellow fever vaccination. Germline V CDR1 and CDR2: DFQATT, SNEGSKA (reference sequence). The CDR3 is made up of 14 amino acids. Trimming took 3 bases from V and 2 from J; bases not matched to a gene: 6. TCRdb reanalysed the 5' RACE reads using MiXCR and keeps one entry per CDR3 protein. The table records about 13,000 distinct CDR3 sequences, 4% to 6% of them present only once. In this sample, this clonotype turned up many times. The V call is TRBV20-1, the J call TRBJ2-7; 8 nucleotides align to TRBD2. The TCR was taken from a man under 40 who received the YFV17D yellow fever vaccine. This material consisted of PBMCs, either bulk or a sorted T-cell subset (CD4+, CD8+, memory, or dextramer-sorted; not recorded which), taken 45 days after the yellow fever booster vaccination. CDR3 DNA: TGCAGTGCTAGTACTAGCGGACGGGCCTACGAGCAGTACTTC. Protein: CSASTSGRAYEQYF.